A single sample gave rise to the 8 T cell receptor beta chains below, sequenced in a study of T cells expressing NK-cell markers (dated by TCRdb to 2020 to 2022). Library method: 5' RACE. Reads for this sample came from an Illumina HiSeq 2000. After TCRdb reprocessed the reads, each CDR3 protein sequence was kept as one row, without DNA. The sample table on file contains more than 120,000 distinct CDR3 sequences. Together, the top ten hold roughly an eighth of the sample. The material sequenced was blood T cells: a sorted CD56 or NKG2C T cell subset, CD4+ or CD8+ T cells, or bulk PBMC T cells (not recorded which). The receptors shown here come from a man aged 18 to 30 in good health. Donor details come from another sample of the same person, matched by shared clones.

V and J are TRBV2 and TRBJ2-1; with no DNA, the TCRdb D assignment of TRBD2 cannot be verified. CDR1 is SNHLY and CDR2 is FYNNEI in the germline V gene. The CDR3 covers 16 residues. The CDR3 loop is CASSDPGERGYNEQFF.

The V gene is TRBV24-1, the J gene TRBJ1-1; TCRdb gives TRBD1 as the D gene, but with no DNA this cannot be confirmed. The germline V gene encodes CDR1 KGHDR and CDR2 SFDVKD. The CDR3 spans 17 residues. The CDR3 loop is CATSDRPRQGMNTEAFF.

The chain carries TRBV5-1 and TRBJ1-1; checking the TCRdb D call of TRBD1 is not possible without DNA. The CDR3 extends over 16 amino acids. Germline V gene lookup returns CDR1 SGHRS and CDR2 YFSETQ. CDR3 loop: CASSPGTGLSNTEAFF.

The rearrangement uses TRBV27 and TRBJ2-2. CDR1 and CDR2 (germline): MNHEY, SMNVEV (reference sequence). The CDR3 is 11 residues long. This chain's CDR3 is CATLASGELFF.

The rearrangement links TRBV20-1 to TRBJ2-5; TCRdb designates TRBD1, a call that cannot be tested without DNA. Germline assignment: CDR1 DFQATT and CDR2 SNEGSKA (reference sequence). CDR3 length: 15 residues. The CDR3 here is CSVSDSQLGGETQYF.

The J gene is TRBJ2-3, the V gene TRBV20-1; there is no DNA to check the TCRdb D call of TRBD2. The germline V gene encodes CDR1 DFQATT and CDR2 SNEGSKA (reference sequence). The CDR3 has 13 amino acids. CDR3 residues: CSARERERDTQYF.

The chain links TRBV28 to TRBJ2-3; the D call of TRBD1 rests on TCRdb alone, since no DNA is present to check it. The CDR3 contains 14 residues. Germline loops: CDR1 MDHEN, CDR2 SYDVKM. The CDR3 here is CASSLGKGWDTQYF.

This sequence joins TRBV5-1 and TRBJ1-1; the TCRdb call, TRBD1, lacks DNA for checking. The CDR3 is made up of 13 amino acids. Germline CDR1 reads SGHRS; CDR2 reads YFSETQ. The chain's CDR3 is CASSRDRLTEAFF.